The 27 T cell receptor beta chains below all came from one sample that was sequenced in a study of blood T cell repertoires in COVID-19. Sequencing used immunoSEQ multiplex PCR; TCRdb keeps in-frame clones, though not all of them. The sample has around 200,000 clones, 80% to 90% seen once. The sample consisted of peripheral blood. These receptors all stem from a young woman who had recovered from COVID-19.

The chain uses TRBV5-5 and TRBJ1-3; D is uncertain. Trimming took 1 base from V and 4 from J, leaving 9 bases between them. The CDR3 runs 14 residues. Looked up from germline, CDR1 is SGHKS and CDR2 is YYEKEE (reference sequence). In nucleotides, the CDR3 is TGTGCCAGCAGCTTGCCTATTATAGGAAACACCATATATTTT. It is translated as CASSLPIIGNTIYF.

The V gene is TRBV3-1 (or the pseudogene TRBV3-2), the J gene TRBJ2-4, with TRBD2 identical over 11 bases. V lost 2 bases to trimming and J lost 7 bases; unmatched junction nucleotides: 7. The CDR3 loop spans 16 amino acids. CDR1 LGHDT and CDR2 YNNKEL come from the germline V gene (reference sequence). The CDR3 DNA sequence: TGTGCCAGCAGCCAAATTTTTAGCGGGGGGGCGAACATTCAGTACTTC. It encodes CASSQIFSGGANIQYF.

The rearrangement uses TRBV18 and TRBJ1-6; 9 positions match TRBD1. Germline loops: CDR1 KGHSH, CDR2 LQKENI. The V and J ends lost 3 bases and 7 bases, in that order; junction bases with no gene match: 1. CDR3 size: 14 residues. The CDR3, as DNA: TGTGCCAGCTCACCGACAGGGGGGAATTCACCCCTCCACTTT. It translates to CASSPTGGNSPLHF.

The chain employs TRBV19 and TRBJ1-6; D unclear. CDR3 length: 16 amino acids. Deletions cut 2 bases from V and 0 bases from J, with 8 bases between. CDR1 and CDR2 (germline): LNHDA, SQIVND (reference sequence). For the CDR3, the DNA is TGTGCCAGTAGTATACAGGCCGTCTCCTATAATTCACCCCTCCACTTT. Residues: CASSIQAVSYNSPLHF.

The rearrangement links TRBV5-8 to TRBJ1-4; D uncertain. The CDR3 covers 14 residues. CDR1 is SGHTS and CDR2 is YDEGEE in the germline V gene. Between the trimmed V and J ends, which lost 7 bases and 7 bases, there was a span of 17 bases. CDR3 loop: CASVPEGWGEKLFF. The DNA for the CDR3 is TGTGCCAGCGTACCCGAGGGCTGGGGTGAAAAACTGTTTTTT.

The chain recombines TRBV3-1 (or the pseudogene TRBV3-2) with TRBJ2-1; TRBD2 might be the D (6 bases). V was shortened by 2 bases and J by 9 bases, with 8 bases between the two germline ends. CDR3 length: 12 amino acids. Germline CDR1 is LGHDT and CDR2 is YNNKEL (reference sequence). The DNA of the CDR3 is TGTGCCAGCAGCCAAATCGGGGGTGAGCAGTTCTTC. Translating it yields CASSQIGGEQFF.

This clone was recorded once. The chain joins TRBV5-5 to TRBJ2-3; TRBD2 is a possible D gene (5 bases). The CDR3 is made up of 14 amino acids. CDR1 SGHKS and CDR2 YYEKEE come from the germline V gene (reference sequence). V was shortened by 4 bases and J by 0 bases, with 9 bases between the two germline ends. The CDR3 protein is CASSSGISTDTQYF. The CDR3 nucleotides read TGTGCCAGCAGCAGCGGCATTAGCACAGATACGCAGTATTTT.

A single count supports this clone. V gene TRBV7-9 combines with J gene TRBJ1-2, with 7 bases that match TRBD1. The V gene's germline CDR1 is SEHNR and CDR2 FQNEAQ (reference sequence). V dropped 2 bases and J dropped 4; count of bases not matched to a gene: 4. The CDR3 spans 14 residues. The CDR3 DNA reads TGTGCCAGCAGCTTATCACAGGGGCCCTATGGCTACACCTTC. Amino acid sequence: CASSLSQGPYGYTF. Full variable domain (rest looked up from reference TRBV7-9 and TRBJ1-2): DTGVSQNPRHKITKRGQNVTFRCDPISEHNRLYWYRQTLGQGPEFLTYFQNEAQLEKSRLLSDRFSAERPKGSFSTLEIQRTEQGDSAMYLCASSLSQGPYGYTFGSGTRLTVV.

The chain couples TRBV5-6 to TRBJ2-2; possible D gene TRBD2, 6 bases. Trimming took off 0 bases at V and 3 bases at J, with 18 bases between the two ends. CDR1 is SGHDT and CDR2 is YYEEEE in the germline V gene. The CDR3 has 18 residues. CDR3 loop: CASSLAGGNYLHTGELFF. CDR3 nucleotide sequence: TGTGCCAGCAGCTTGGCGGGCGGGAACTACCTCCACACCGGGGAGCTGTTTTTT. Full variable domain (missing parts from reference TRBV5-6 and TRBJ2-2): DAGVTQSPTHLIKTRGQQVTLRCSPKSGHDTVSWYQQALGQGPQFIFQYYEEEERQRGNFPDRFSGHQFPNYSSELNVNALLLGDSALYLCASSLAGGNYLHTGELFFGEGSRLTVL.

The rearrangement uses TRBV13 and TRBJ2-5; D unclear. The CDR3 extends over 13 amino acids. V lost 1 base and J 5 bases, leaving 8 bases between the germline ends. Germline CDR1 is PRHDT and CDR2 is FYEKMQ (reference sequence). The CDR3 coding sequence is TGTGCCAGCAGCTTAGCTGTCGTGGAGACCCAGTACTTC. Its protein product is CASSLAVVETQYF.

The chain joins TRBV5-4 to TRBJ1-2; D remains ambiguous. This CDR3 is built from 15 residues. The ends were cut back, 2 bases at V and 4 bases at J, with 15 bases in the middle. CDR1 is SGHNT, CDR2 YYREEE, per germline (reference sequence). The DNA for the CDR3 is TGTGCCAGCAGCTTCCCCGGAGGGCTAGGCTATGGCTACACCTTC. It yields the protein CASSFPGGLGYGYTF.

This rearrangement joins TRBV18 to TRBJ2-5, with TRBD1 identical over 11 bases. CDR1 is KGHSH and CDR2 is LQKENI in the germline V gene. J lost 4 bases, V lost 4 bases, and 2 bases had no gene match. The CDR3 has 14 residues. The chain's CDR3 is CASSRTGGAETQYF. The CDR3 region has the DNA TGTGCCAGCTCACGGACAGGGGGCGCAGAGACCCAGTACTTC.

The chain combines TRBV24-1 with TRBJ2-1; 9 positions agree with TRBD1. CDR1 KGHDR and CDR2 SFDVKD come from the germline V gene. The CDR3 contains 17 residues. The V and J ends lost 3 bases and 8 bases, in that order; junction bases with no gene match: 13. CDR3 nucleotides: TGTGCCACCAGTGATGGCACAGGGGGCAGGGGACGAGATGAGCAGTTCTTC. Translation gives CATSDGTGGRGRDEQFF.

The J gene is TRBJ2-1, the V gene TRBV27; D is unclear. This CDR3 has 14 residues. Germline CDR1 is MNHEY and CDR2 is SMNVEV (reference sequence). V lost 0 bases to trimming and J lost 6 bases, with 9 bases between them. This CDR3 is CASSLSLWSNEQFF. The DNA of the CDR3 is TGTGCCAGCAGTTTATCCCTCTGGAGCAATGAGCAGTTCTTC.

This clone has more than one count but fewer than ten. The V call is TRBV4-1, the J call TRBJ2-2; D perhaps matches TRBD1 (5 bases). The CDR3 extends over 16 amino acids. With 1 base removed from V and 5 bases from J, the gap between germline ends came to 14 bases. Germline lookup yields CDR1 MGHRA and CDR2 YSYEKL. CDR3 coding DNA: TGCGCCAGCAGCCAAGGGCGGCAGGGTGTGACCGGGGAGCTGTTTTTT. Amino acid sequence: CASSQGRQGVTGELFF.

On this clone itself: Other DNA sequences in the same sample also yield this CDR3. V and J are TRBV4-1 and TRBJ2-1, with D possibly matching TRBD2 (5 bases). The V end lost 6 bases, the J end lost 0 bases, and 9 bases lay between the germline ends. CDR3 length: 14 residues. Germline values: CDR1 MGHRA, CDR2 YSYEKL. CDR3 protein: CASRPGSSYNEQFF. CDR3 DNA: TGCGCCAGCAGACCGGGGAGCTCCTACAATGAGCAGTTCTTC.

The chain joins TRBV7-9 to TRBJ1-1; D is perhaps TRBD1 (5 bases). The CDR3 runs 15 residues. Trimming cost V 5 bases and J 3 bases, with 16 bases left between them. Germline CDR1 reads SEHNR; CDR2 reads FQNEAQ (reference sequence). In DNA form, the CDR3 reads TGTGCCAGCAGCCCTCTATGGGGCGGGGACACTGAAGCTTTCTTT. Encoded protein: CASSPLWGGDTEAFF.

The gene calls are TRBV4-1 and TRBJ2-3; 9 nucleotides match TRBD2. Germline V gives CDR1 MGHRA, CDR2 YSYEKL. V lost 2 bases and J lost 4; bases outside the gene matches: 10. The CDR3 is 17 amino acids. CDR3 residues: CASSQLWGGGGADTQYF. CDR3 nucleotide sequence: TGCGCCAGCAGCCAACTCTGGGGAGGCGGGGGGGCAGATACGCAGTATTTT.

The chain carries TRBV19 and TRBJ1-2; possibly TRBD1 for D (6 bases). This CDR3 has 15 residues. Germline V gene lookup returns CDR1 LNHDA and CDR2 SQIVND (reference sequence). With 5 bases removed from V and 5 bases from J, the gap between germline ends came to 18 bases. CDR3 sequence: CASSFQGPTPYGYTF. The CDR3 region has the DNA TGTGCCAGTAGTTTTCAGGGGCCGACTCCATATGGCTACACCTTC.

The chain has TRBV11-2 and TRBJ2-5; a weak D match, TRBD2 (6 bases). This CDR3 is 19 amino acids long. The V gene lost 0 bases and the J gene lost 2 bases, with 22 bases spanning the gap. CDR1 and CDR2 (germline): SGHAT, FQNNGV. As DNA, the CDR3 is TGTGCCAGCAGCTTAGATTTGGGGGGTTATGCATTATTTCAAGAGACCCAGTACTTC. Amino acids: CASSLDLGGYALFQETQYF.

This chain links TRBV9 with TRBJ2-5, with D tentatively TRBD2 (6 bases). Germline-derived CDR1 and CDR2 are SGDLS and YYNGEE. Trimming took off 4 bases at V and 5 bases at J, with 15 bases between the two ends. CDR3 length: 14 residues. The CDR3 DNA sequence: TGTGCCAGCAGCCCCCCCCGGGAGTGGGAGACCCAGTACTTC. Protein: CASSPPREWETQYF.

The chain couples TRBV29-1 to TRBJ1-2; 10 bases line up with TRBD1. J lost 1 base, V lost 4 bases, and 6 bases had no gene match. CDR1 and CDR2 from the germline V gene are SQVTM and ANQGSEA. This CDR3 spans 15 amino acids. DNA for the CDR3: TGCAGCGTTGTCGGGCGGGACAGGGGTAACTATGGCTACACCTTC. This gives the protein CSVVGRDRGNYGYTF.

The chain carries TRBV7-2 and TRBJ1-1; the match to TRBD1 covers 8 bases. The CDR3 is made up of 14 amino acids. Trimming cost V 5 bases and J 1 base; bases outside gene matches: 3. The germline gives CDR1 SGHTA, CDR2 FQGNSA. The CDR3 is CASSPGQENTEAFF. CDR3 sequence (DNA): TGTGCCAGCAGCCCGGGACAGGAGAACACTGAAGCTTTCTTT.

The chain has TRBV2 and TRBJ2-3; 14 nucleotides agree with TRBD2. V shed 5 bases and J 6 bases; nucleotides not matched to a gene: 7. This CDR3 comprises 16 residues. In germline, CDR1 is SNHLY, CDR2 FYNNEI. CDR3 amino acids: CASSRLAGGSIDTQYF. CDR3 bases: TGTGCCAGCAGTAGACTAGCGGGAGGGTCGATTGATACGCAGTATTTT.

The gene calls are TRBV6-4 and TRBJ1-1, with no clear D. There are 13 residues in the CDR3. Trimming removed 2 bases from V and 0 bases from J, with 4 bases in between. Germline-derived CDR1 and CDR2 are MRHNA and SNTAGT. The CDR3 sequence is CASSDQVNTEAFF. CDR3 DNA sequence: TGTGCCAGCAGTGACCAGGTGAACACTGAAGCTTTCTTT.

The chain joins TRBV5-8 to TRBJ1-1, with D perhaps matching TRBD1 (5 bases). The CDR3 spans 15 residues. Germline assignment: CDR1 SGHTS and CDR2 YDEGEE. The V end was cut by 4 bases, the J end by 1 base, with 14 bases between. The CDR3 DNA sequence: TGTGCCAGCAGCCCCACCTTTACAGGGAACACTGAAGCTTTCTTT. Protein sequence: CASSPTFTGNTEAFF.

CDR3 nucleotide sequence: TGCGCCAGCATACAGGGGGGCAGCAATCAGCCCCAGCATTTT. Residues: CASIQGGSNQPQHF. This chain uses TRBV10-1 with TRBJ1-5; TRBD1 matches at 8 bases. The V gene end was trimmed by 7 bases and the J gene end by 1 base; junction bases not matched to a gene: 3. Germline V gene lookup returns CDR1 WNHNN and CDR2 SYGVQD (reference sequence). This CDR3 has 14 residues.